This T cell receptor (beta chain) derives from a study of T cell responses to AZD1222 COVID-19 vaccine. Study-wide findings and caveats: Possibly, clonal diversity was underestimated; donors were largely white British and included more females. Within unmutated variant regions lay the reported targets of nearly half of spike-specific TCRs. Repertoires in all cases were sampled only once the peak T cell response had passed. Only 5 to 7 AZD1222 recipients tested seropositive at baseline.

Clones were sequenced by immunoSEQ multiplex PCR, and TCRdb holds only the in-frame ones, with some missing. The repertoire includes nearly 110,000 clones, around 92% of them detected once, and over 7% sits in the top ten. This CDR3 is built from 12 residues. Trimming shortened V by 3 bases and J by 3 bases, and 2 bases separated the two germline ends. Germline-derived CDR1 and CDR2 are LGHNA and YNFKEQ. A remark on this clone: Its antigen is undetermined.

The source was peripheral blood, collected 28 days after the second AZD1222 dose. The chain is built from TRBV4-2 and TRBJ2-2; D is uncertain. This sequence originates from an adult who received the AZD1222 COVID-19 vaccine. This CDR3 is CASSQDTGELFF. DNA for the CDR3: TGTGCCAGCAGCCAGGACACCGGGGAGCTGTTTTTT.